The 9 T cell receptor beta chains presented below share a single source sample, sequenced in a study of response to subunit inactivated influenza vaccine. TCRdb recomputed calls from the RT-PCR reads with MiXCR, one row per CDR3 protein. The sample comprises about 800,000 distinct CDR3 sequences, around 20% of which are singletons, and 10% rests with the top ten. The material was PBMCs from blood, obtained roughly 5 days after vaccination. These receptors were obtained from a man aged 50 to 60 who received an inactivated influenza vaccine.

This clonotype has just a few counts. The chain has TRBV6-1 and TRBJ2-2; D unresolved. CDR3 size: 14 residues. CDR1 and CDR2 from the germline V gene are MNHNS and SASEGT. Between the trimmed V and J ends, which lost 3 bases and 5 bases, there was a span of 10 bases. CDR3 in DNA: TGTGCCAGCAGTGATGGGGTAAAGACCGGGGAGCTGTTTTTT. Amino acid sequence: CASSDGVKTGELFF.

This clonotype was counted between two and nine times. CDR3 in amino acids: CATSRQPNEKLFF. Written as DNA, the CDR3 is TGTGCCACCTCTCGACAGCCTAATGAAAAACTGTTTTTT. This chain joins TRBV2 and TRBJ1-4; D perhaps matches TRBD1 (5 bases). Looked up from germline, CDR1 is SNHLY and CDR2 is FYNNEI. Trimming took off 10 bases at V and 3 bases at J, with 12 bases between the two ends. The CDR3 has 13 amino acids.

This clonotype showed up many times. The J gene is TRBJ2-3, the V gene TRBV7-9; no clear D gene. V was pared by 5 bases and J by 3 bases, with 12 bases between. CDR1 and CDR2 (germline): SEHNR, FQNEAQ (reference sequence). The CDR3 is made up of 14 amino acids. The CDR3 region is CASSPSPRTDTQYF. The DNA for the CDR3 is TGTGCCAGCAGCCCGAGTCCCAGAACAGATACGCAGTATTTT.

V gene TRBV25-1 combines with J gene TRBJ2-5; TRBD1 matches at 9 bases. CDR1 and CDR2 from the germline V gene are MGHDK and SYGVNS. This CDR3 is built from 13 residues. V lost 9 bases, J lost 5 bases, and 7 bases stayed unmatched. The CDR3 bases are TGTGCCAGTAGTTGGGGACAGGGTGAGACCCAGTACTTC. Protein product: CASSWGQGETQYF.

This clonotype was observed once. The chain has TRBV28 and TRBJ2-1; maybe TRBD1 (7 bases). The ends were cut back, 5 bases at V and 9 bases at J, with 20 bases in the middle. The germline gives CDR1 MDHEN, CDR2 SYDVKM. The length of the CDR3 is 15 residues. As DNA, the CDR3 is TGTGCCAGCAGTCTCATACAGGGGTTGGGGGGTGAGCAGTTCTTC. It specifies CASSLIQGLGGEQFF.

The chain has TRBV29-1 and TRBJ2-3; TRBD1 matches at 9 bases. The ends lost 6 bases at V and 6 bases at J; junction bases unmatched: 7. CDR1 is SQVTM and CDR2 is ANQGSEA in the germline V gene. This CDR3 spans 13 amino acids. CDR3 nucleotide sequence: TGCAGCGTCCGGACAGGGGCAGGGGATACGCAGTATTTT. This codes for CSVRTGAGDTQYF.

This clonotype was picked up a small number of times. This chain uses TRBV29-1 with TRBJ2-2; tentatively, D is TRBD1 or TRBD2 (5 bases each). V was clipped by 2 bases and J by 5 bases, with 18 bases between them. The CDR3 has 16 amino acids. Germline CDR1 and CDR2: SQVTM and ANQGSEA. The CDR3 DNA is TGCAGCGTTGAACCCGCCGGGGCCGGACGGACCGGGGAGCTGTTTTTT. Translating gives CSVEPAGAGRTGELFF.

Concerning this clonotype itself: One end of the junction is discordant with germline, which a read error may explain. This chain joins TRBV20-1 and TRBJ2-5; D is ambiguous. CDR1 and CDR2 (germline): DFQATT, SNEGSKA (reference sequence). This CDR3 is built from 13 residues. The CDR3 region is CSARPLSKEAQYF. CDR3 DNA sequence: TGCAGTGCTAGACCGCTTAGTAAAGAGGCCCAGTACTTC.

This clonotype appeared a few times. The chain uses TRBV27 and TRBJ2-5, with a possible D match to TRBD2 (5 bases). Between the trimmed V and J ends, which lost 10 bases and 3 bases, there was a span of 15 bases. Per germline, CDR1 MNHEY and CDR2 SMNVEV (reference sequence). This CDR3 contains 13 residues. CDR3 in amino acids: CATRSLAEETQYF. The CDR3 DNA reads TGTGCCACCAGATCCCTAGCCGAAGAGACCCAGTACTTC.